What follows are 10 T cell receptor beta chains derived from one specimen sequenced in a study of cytomegalovirus exposure and HLA in healthy donors. With 60 Vbeta and 13 Jbeta primers, the PCR was carried out. Profiled with immunoSEQ multiplex PCR; TCRdb holds only in-frame clones, not every one. The data show around 140,000 clones, just under 80% seen once. Input material: PBMCs. Receptors were obtained from a woman younger than 35 in good health and CMV-seronegative.

About this clone: The germline gene is not matched at one end of the junction; a read error may be the cause. The J gene is TRBJ2-7, the V gene TRBV15; TRBD2 might be the D (6 bases). CDR3 length equals 14 residues. In germline, CDR1 is LNHNV, CDR2 YYDKDF (reference sequence). Here the CDR3 reads CATSGGTFSYEQCF. The CDR3 nucleotides are TGTGCCACCAGCGGGGGGACTTTCTCCTACGAGCAGTGCTTC.

This chain links TRBV7-9 with TRBJ2-7; 8 bases align to TRBD2. CDR1 SEHNR and CDR2 FQNEAQ come from the germline V gene (reference sequence). The CDR3 spans 13 residues. The trim removed 3 bases at V and 7 bases at J, leaving 5 bases unmatched. DNA for the CDR3: TGTGCCAGCAGCTTCCGACTAGCGAGGGAGCAGTACTTC. Amino acids: CASSFRLAREQYF.

This clone was seen a few times. V and J are TRBV6-5 and TRBJ1-5; 11 bases fit TRBD1. The germline V gene has CDR1 MNHEY and CDR2 SVGAGI. The ends lost 6 bases at V and 7 bases at J; junction bases unmatched: 5. This CDR3 is built from 14 residues. The CDR3 DNA follows: TGTGCCAGCAGCCGGACAGGGGGCAGGCAGCCCCAGCATTTT. Encoded protein: CASSRTGGRQPQHF.

The DNA of the CDR3 is TGTGCCAGCTCACCACGGGACAGGGAGGGTGAAGCTTTCTTT. As protein: CASSPRDREGEAFF. This rearrangement joins TRBV18 to TRBJ1-1, with 9 nucleotides matching TRBD1. The trim removed 1 base at V and 7 bases at J, leaving 4 bases unmatched. CDR1 is KGHSH, CDR2 LQKENI, per germline. The CDR3 extends over 14 amino acids.

The chain is built from TRBV6-1 and TRBJ2-1, with D possibly TRBD2 on 5 matching bases. Germline V gives CDR1 MNHNS, CDR2 SASEGT. V lost 5 bases and J lost 2, with 13 bases in between. The CDR3 is 15 residues long. The CDR3 nucleotides are TGTGCCAGCAGTCTTCCTGGGAGACCCTACAATGAGCAGTTCTTC. Residues: CASSLPGRPYNEQFF.

The V call is TRBV2, the J call TRBJ2-7, with 13 nucleotides matching TRBD2. CDR3 size: 17 residues. Germline assignment: CDR1 SNHLY and CDR2 FYNNEI. V trimming: 6 bases; J trimming: 4 bases; junction bases outside the gene matches: 12. The CDR3 spells CASRRPPTSGRVYEQYF. The CDR3 coding sequence is TGTGCCAGCAGACGACCCCCTACTAGCGGGAGGGTGTACGAGCAGTACTTC.

The chain couples TRBV30 to TRBJ1-3; the D gene is possibly TRBD1 (6 bases). Per germline, CDR1 GTSNPN and CDR2 SVGIG (reference sequence). Deletions cut 0 bases from V and 0 bases from J, with 18 bases between. This CDR3 region has 18 residues. In DNA form, the CDR3 reads TGTGCCTGGAGTGTACAACGCCGGGACACCTTCTCTGGAAACACCATATATTTT. It codes for CAWSVQRRDTFSGNTIYF.

This rearrangement joins TRBV5-4 to TRBJ2-7; TRBD1 agrees at 9 bases. The CDR3 runs to 15 residues. Unmatched junction bases numbered 5, after V lost 0 bases and J lost 4 bases. Germline CDR1 SGHNT, CDR2 YYREEE (reference sequence). CDR3 bases: TGTGCCAGCAGCTTGGGTACAGGGGGCAAGTACGAGCAGTACTTC. This translates into CASSLGTGGKYEQYF.

V gene TRBV5-1 combines with J gene TRBJ2-2; D might be TRBD1 (7 bases). The germline V gene encodes CDR1 SGHRS and CDR2 YFSETQ. V was pared by 7 bases and J by 7 bases, with 14 bases between. This CDR3 is 13 amino acids long. The CDR3 loop is CASGGTAGGELFF. In DNA form, the CDR3 reads TGCGCCAGCGGCGGGACAGCGGGCGGGGAGCTGTTTTTT. Drawing the rest from reference TRBV5-1 and TRBJ2-2, the complete variable domain is KAGVTQTPRYLIKTRGQQVTLSCSPISGHRSVSWYQQTPGQGLQFLFEYFSETQRNKGNFPGRFSGRQFSNSRSEMNVSTLELGDSALYLCASGGTAGGELFFGEGSRLTVL.

The chain has TRBV13 and TRBJ1-1; 7 positions agree with TRBD1. Germline loops: CDR1 PRHDT, CDR2 FYEKMQ (reference sequence). Trimming removed 2 bases from V and 4 bases from J; junction bases left unmatched: 1. The CDR3 loop spans 13 amino acids. The CDR3: CASSLPGGTEAFF. CDR3 nucleotides: TGTGCCAGCAGCTTACCAGGGGGCACTGAAGCTTTCTTT.